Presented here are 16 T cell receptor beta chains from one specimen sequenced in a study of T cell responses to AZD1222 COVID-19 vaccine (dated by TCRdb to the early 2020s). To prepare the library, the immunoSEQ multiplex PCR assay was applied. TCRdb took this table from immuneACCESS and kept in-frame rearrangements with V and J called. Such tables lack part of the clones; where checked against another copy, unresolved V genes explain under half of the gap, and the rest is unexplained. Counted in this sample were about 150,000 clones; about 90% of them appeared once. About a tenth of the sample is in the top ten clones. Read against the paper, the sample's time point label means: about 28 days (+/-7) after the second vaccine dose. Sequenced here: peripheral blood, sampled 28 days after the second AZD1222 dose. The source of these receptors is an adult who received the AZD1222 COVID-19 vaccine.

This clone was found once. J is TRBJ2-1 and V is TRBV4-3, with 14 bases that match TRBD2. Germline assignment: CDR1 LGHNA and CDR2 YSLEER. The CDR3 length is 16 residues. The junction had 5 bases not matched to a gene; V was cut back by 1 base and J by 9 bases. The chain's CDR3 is CASSQGLAGGGGEQFF. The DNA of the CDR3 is TGCGCCAGCAGCCAAGGACTAGCGGGAGGGGGCGGTGAGCAGTTCTTC.

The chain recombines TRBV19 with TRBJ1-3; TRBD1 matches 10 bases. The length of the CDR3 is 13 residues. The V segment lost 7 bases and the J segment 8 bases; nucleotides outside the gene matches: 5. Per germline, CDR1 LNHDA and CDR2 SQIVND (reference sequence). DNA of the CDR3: TGTGCCAGTACTCGACAGGGGGCAGACACCATATATTTT. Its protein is CASTRQGADTIYF.

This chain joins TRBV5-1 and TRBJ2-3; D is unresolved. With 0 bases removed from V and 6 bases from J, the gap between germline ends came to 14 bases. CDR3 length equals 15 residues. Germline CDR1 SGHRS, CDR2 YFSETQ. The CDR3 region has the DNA TGCGCCAGCAGCTTGGGTGTAGGTAAGGTGGATACGCAGTATTTT. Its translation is CASSLGVGKVDTQYF.

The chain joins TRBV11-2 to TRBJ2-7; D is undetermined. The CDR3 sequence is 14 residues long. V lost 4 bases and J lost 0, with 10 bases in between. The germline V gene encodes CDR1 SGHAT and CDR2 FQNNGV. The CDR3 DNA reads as TGTGCCAGCAGCTCCCAAGTGAGCTCCTACGAGCAGTACTTC. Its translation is CASSSQVSSYEQYF.

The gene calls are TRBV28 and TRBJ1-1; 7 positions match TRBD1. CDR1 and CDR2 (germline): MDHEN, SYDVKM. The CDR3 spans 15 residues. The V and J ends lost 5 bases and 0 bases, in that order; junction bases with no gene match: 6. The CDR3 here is CASSPQGSLNTEAFF. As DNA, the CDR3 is TGTGCCAGCAGTCCACAGGGGAGTCTGAACACTGAAGCTTTCTTT.

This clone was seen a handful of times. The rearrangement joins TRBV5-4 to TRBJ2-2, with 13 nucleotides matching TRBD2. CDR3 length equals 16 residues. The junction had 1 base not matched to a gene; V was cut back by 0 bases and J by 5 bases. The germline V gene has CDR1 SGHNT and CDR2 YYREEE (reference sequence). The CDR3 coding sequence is TGTGCCAGCAGCTTGGAACTAGCGGGAGGGACCGGGGAGCTGTTTTTT. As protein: CASSLELAGGTGELFF.

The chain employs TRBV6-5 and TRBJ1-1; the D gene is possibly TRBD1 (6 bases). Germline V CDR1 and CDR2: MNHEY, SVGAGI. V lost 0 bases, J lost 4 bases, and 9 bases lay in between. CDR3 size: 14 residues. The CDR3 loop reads CASSYSTGATEAFF. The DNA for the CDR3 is TGTGCCAGCAGTTACTCGACGGGGGCCACTGAAGCTTTCTTT.

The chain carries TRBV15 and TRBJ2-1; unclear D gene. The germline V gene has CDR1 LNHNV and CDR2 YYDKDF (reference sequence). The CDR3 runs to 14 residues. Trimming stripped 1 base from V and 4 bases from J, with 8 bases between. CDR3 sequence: CATSRASNYNEQFF. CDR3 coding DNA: TGTGCCACCAGCAGAGCATCGAATTACAATGAGCAGTTCTTC.

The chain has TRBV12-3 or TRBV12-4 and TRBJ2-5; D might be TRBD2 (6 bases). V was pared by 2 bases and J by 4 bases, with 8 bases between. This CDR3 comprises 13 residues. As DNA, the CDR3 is TGTGCCAGCAGTTTAAAGGGAGGAGAGACCCAGTACTTC. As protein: CASSLKGGETQYF.

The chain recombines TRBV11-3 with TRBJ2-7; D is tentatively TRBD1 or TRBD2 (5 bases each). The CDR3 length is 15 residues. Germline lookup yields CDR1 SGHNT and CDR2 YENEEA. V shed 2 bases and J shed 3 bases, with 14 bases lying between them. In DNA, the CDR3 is TGTGCCAGCAGCTTATACTCGGGACCCAACTACGAGCAGTACTTC. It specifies CASSLYSGPNYEQYF.

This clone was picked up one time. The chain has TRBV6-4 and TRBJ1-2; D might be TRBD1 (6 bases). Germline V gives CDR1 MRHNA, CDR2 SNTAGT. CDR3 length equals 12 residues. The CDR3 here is CDLPGVNYGYTF. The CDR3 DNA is TGTGACCTACCAGGGGTGAACTATGGCTACACCTTC.

The CDR3 is CASSSTQTGGSNQPQHF. DNA of the CDR3: TGTGCCAGTAGTTCTACCCAGACGGGCGGGAGCAATCAGCCCCAGCATTTT. The chain has TRBV19 and TRBJ1-5; D is undetermined. Germline values: CDR1 LNHDA, CDR2 SQIVND (reference sequence). CDR3 length: 17 residues. The V and J ends lost 5 bases and 1 base respectively, with 18 bases between them.

The DNA of the CDR3 is TGCGCCAGCAGCGTCGCCCCCGGTAGGGACACTGAAGCTTTCTTT. Encoded protein: CASSVAPGRDTEAFF. The V call is TRBV5-1, the J call TRBJ1-1, with D unresolved. The V gene lost 4 bases and the J gene lost 3 bases, with 16 bases spanning the gap. The germline gives CDR1 SGHRS, CDR2 YFSETQ. The CDR3 runs 15 residues.

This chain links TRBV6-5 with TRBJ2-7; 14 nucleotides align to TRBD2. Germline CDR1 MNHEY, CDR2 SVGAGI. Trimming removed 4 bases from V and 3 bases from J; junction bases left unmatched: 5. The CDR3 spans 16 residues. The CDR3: CASSFPGTSGSYEQYF. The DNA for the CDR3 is TGTGCCAGCAGTTTCCCCGGGACTAGCGGGAGCTACGAGCAGTACTTC.

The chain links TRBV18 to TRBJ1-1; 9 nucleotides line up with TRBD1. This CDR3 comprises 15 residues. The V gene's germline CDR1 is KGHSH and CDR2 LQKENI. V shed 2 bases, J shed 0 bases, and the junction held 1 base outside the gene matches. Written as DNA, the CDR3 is TGTGCCAGCTCACCAAGGACAGGGGTGAACACTGAAGCTTTCTTT. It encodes CASSPRTGVNTEAFF.

The CDR3 nucleotides are TGTGCCAGCACATCCGGGACAGCTAACACCGGGGAGCTGTTTTTT. Translation gives CASTSGTANTGELFF. The gene calls are TRBV6-5 and TRBJ2-2; TRBD1 aligns across 7 bases. The V and J ends lost 7 bases and 2 bases, in that order; junction bases with no gene match: 7. The germline gives CDR1 MNHEY, CDR2 SVGAGI. This CDR3 is 15 amino acids long.